These T cell receptor beta chains were read from a single sample in a study of OX40 agonist ivuxolimab in advanced cancers. This table comes from immunoSEQ multiplex PCR, and its TCRdb copy is limited to in-frame clones, with some not included. The data show fewer than 14,000 clones, with roughly 80% seen just once and more than 12% held by the top ten. The sequencing used CD4+ or CD8+ T cells sorted from blood, collected in a trial of the OX40 agonist ivuxolimab. Receptors originate from an adult with an advanced solid tumor such as melanoma, head and neck, liver or kidney cancer. CDR3s leave out the opening cysteine and the closing phenylalanine or tryptophan.

V gene	CDR3 length	J gene	CDR3 protein
TRBV6-5	13	TRBJ1-2	ASSRGTGGSYGYT
TRBV7-3	15	TRBJ2-2	ASSSSLAAGYSGELF
TRBV15	12	TRBJ2-5	ATSRVGVGETQY
TRBV5-1	12	TRBJ2-1	ASSPIEGSNEQF
TRBV5-1	11	TRBJ1-1	ASSLEVNTEAF
TRBV4-2	13	TRBJ2-5	ASSQEQGLRETQY
TRBV5-8	13	TRBJ1-2	ASSSLRPGGYGYT
TRBV5-4	12	TRBJ1-1	ASSQPGQYTEAF
TRBV5-6	13	TRBJ2-7	ASSLRSGNPHEQY
TRBV18	14	TRBJ1-1	ASSPPKEGWDTEAF
TRBV11-3	12	TRBJ2-2	ASSLGGNTGELF
TRBV4-1	10	TRBJ2-3	ASSLRADTQY
TRBV27	14	TRBJ1-2	ASRSAPRDANYGYT
TRBV7-2	10	TRBJ2-7	ASSPDYPEQY
TRBV18	12	TRBJ1-3	ASSPGQGRNTIY
TRBV6-5	13	TRBJ2-7	ASKLGQAANYEQY